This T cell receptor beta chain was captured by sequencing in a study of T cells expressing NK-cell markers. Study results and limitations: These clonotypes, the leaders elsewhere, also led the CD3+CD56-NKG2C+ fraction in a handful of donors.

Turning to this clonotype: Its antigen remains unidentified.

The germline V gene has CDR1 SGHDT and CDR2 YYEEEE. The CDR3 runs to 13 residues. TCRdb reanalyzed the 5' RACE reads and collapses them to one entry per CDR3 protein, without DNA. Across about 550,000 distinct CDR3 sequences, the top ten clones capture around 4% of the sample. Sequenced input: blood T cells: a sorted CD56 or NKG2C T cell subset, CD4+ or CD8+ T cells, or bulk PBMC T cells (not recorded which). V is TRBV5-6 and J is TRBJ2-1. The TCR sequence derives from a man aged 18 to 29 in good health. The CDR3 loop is CASSLAGLREQFF.